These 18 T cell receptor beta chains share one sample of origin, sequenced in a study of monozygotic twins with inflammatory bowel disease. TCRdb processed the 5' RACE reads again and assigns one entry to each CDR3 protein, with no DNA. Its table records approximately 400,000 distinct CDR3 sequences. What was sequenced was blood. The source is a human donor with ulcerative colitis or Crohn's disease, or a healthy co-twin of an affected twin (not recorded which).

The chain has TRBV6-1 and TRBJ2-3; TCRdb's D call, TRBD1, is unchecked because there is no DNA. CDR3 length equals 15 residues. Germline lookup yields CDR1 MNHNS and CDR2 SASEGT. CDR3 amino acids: CASRDRDRGTDTQYF.

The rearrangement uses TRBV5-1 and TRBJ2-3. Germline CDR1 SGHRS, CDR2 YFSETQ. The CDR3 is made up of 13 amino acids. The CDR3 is CASRVGSTDTQYF.

This CDR3 is CASSPRDASSMGYTF. The rearrangement links TRBV18 to TRBJ1-2. Germline CDR1 and CDR2: KGHSH and LQKENI. There are 15 residues in the CDR3.

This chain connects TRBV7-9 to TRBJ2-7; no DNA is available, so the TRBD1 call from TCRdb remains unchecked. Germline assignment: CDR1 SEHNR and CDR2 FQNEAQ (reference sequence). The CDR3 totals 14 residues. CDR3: CASSLESINREQYF.

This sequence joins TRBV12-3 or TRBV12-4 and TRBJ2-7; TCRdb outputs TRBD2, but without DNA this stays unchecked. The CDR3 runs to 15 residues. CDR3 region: CASSLTSGRRYEQYF.

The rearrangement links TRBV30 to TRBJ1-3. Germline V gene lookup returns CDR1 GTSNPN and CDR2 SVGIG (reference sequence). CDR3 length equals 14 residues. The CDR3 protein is CAWSRQSSGNTIYF. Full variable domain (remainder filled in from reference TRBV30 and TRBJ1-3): SQTIHQWPATLVQPVGSPLSLECTVEGTSNPNLYWYRQAAGRGLQLLFYSVGIGQISSEVPQNLSASRPQDRQFILSSKKLLLSDSGFYLCAWSRQSSGNTIYFGEGSWLTVV.

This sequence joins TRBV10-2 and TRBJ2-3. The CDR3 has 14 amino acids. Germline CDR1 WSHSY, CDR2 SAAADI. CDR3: CASSLKDPTDTQYF.

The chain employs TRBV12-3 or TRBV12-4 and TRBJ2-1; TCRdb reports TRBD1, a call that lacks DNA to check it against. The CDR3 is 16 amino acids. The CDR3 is CASTGGGTGGYNEQFF.

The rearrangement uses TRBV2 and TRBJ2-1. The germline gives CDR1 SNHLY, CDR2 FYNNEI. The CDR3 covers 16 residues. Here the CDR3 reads CASSERGLVSYNEQFF.

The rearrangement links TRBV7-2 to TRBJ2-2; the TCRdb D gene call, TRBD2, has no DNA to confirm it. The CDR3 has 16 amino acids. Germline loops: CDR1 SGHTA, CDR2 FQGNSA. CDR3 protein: CASSPTGTSTTGELFF.

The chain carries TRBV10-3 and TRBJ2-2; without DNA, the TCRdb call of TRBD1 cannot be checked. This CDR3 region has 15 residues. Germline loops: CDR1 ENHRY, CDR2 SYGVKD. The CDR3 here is CAISGGQGGTGELFF.

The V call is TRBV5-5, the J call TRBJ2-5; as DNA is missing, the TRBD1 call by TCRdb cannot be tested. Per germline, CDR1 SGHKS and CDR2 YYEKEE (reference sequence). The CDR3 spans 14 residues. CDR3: CASSPTGTDETQYF.

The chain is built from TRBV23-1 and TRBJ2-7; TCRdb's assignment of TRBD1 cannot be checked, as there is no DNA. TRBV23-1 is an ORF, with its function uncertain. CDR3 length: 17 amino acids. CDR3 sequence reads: CASSQWCHARAGYEQYF.

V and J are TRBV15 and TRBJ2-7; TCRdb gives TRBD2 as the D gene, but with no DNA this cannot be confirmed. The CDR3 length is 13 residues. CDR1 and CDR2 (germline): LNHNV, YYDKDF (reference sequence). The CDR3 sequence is CATSRRVAYEQYF.

The CDR3 loop reads CASSFTSGGAFYEQYF. The chain combines TRBV7-2 with TRBJ2-7; TCRdb designates TRBD2, a call that cannot be tested without DNA. There are 16 residues in the CDR3. CDR1 is SGHTA, CDR2 FQGNSA, per germline.

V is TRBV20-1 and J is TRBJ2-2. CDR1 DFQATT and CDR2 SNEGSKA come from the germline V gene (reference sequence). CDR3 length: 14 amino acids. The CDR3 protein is CSASRLPNTGELFF.

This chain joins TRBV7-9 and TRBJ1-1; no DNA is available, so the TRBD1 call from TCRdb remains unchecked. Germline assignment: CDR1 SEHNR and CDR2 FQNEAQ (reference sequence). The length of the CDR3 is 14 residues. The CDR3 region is CASSYRALGQEAFF.

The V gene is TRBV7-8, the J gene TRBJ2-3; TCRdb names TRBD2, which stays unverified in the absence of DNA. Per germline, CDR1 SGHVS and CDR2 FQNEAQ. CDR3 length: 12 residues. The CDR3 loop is CASSFDSQAQYF. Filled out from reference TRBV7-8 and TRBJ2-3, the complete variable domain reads GAGVSQSPRYKVAKRGQDVALRCDPISGHVSLFWYQQALGQGPEFLTYFQNEAQLDKSGLPSDRFFAERPEGSVSTLKIQRTQQEDSAVYLCASSFDSQAQYFGPGTRLTVL.